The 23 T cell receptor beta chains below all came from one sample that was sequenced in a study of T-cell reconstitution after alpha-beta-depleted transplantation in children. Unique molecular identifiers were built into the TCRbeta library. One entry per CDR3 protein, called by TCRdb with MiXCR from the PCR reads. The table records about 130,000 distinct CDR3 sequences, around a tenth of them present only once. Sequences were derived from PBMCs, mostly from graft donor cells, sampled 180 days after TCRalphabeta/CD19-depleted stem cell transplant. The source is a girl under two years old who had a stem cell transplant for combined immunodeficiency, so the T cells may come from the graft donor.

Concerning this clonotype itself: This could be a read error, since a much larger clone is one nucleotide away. The DNA of the CDR3 is TGCGCCAGCAGCTTGGTGACGGGAGACTTTGATTCATTTGGCAATGAGCAGTTCTTC. Protein product: CASSLVTGDFDSFGNEQFF. The chain carries TRBV5-1 and TRBJ2-1; D possibly corresponds to TRBD2 (6 bases). Germline lookup yields CDR1 SGHRS and CDR2 YFSETQ. This CDR3 region has 19 residues. Trimming shortened V by 0 bases and J by 6 bases, and 25 bases separated the two germline ends.

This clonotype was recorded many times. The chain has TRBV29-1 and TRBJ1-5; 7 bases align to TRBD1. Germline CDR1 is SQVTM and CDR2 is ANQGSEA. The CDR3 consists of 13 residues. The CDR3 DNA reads TGCCCGGTGGGGGACAGCTTAAATCAGCCCCAGCATTTT. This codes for CPVGDSLNQPQHF.

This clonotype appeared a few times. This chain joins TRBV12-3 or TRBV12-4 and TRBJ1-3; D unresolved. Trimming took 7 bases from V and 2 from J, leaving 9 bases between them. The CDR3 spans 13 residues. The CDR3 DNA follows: TGTGCCAGCAATCTCTGGGCTGGAAACACCATATATTTT. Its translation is CASNLWAGNTIYF.

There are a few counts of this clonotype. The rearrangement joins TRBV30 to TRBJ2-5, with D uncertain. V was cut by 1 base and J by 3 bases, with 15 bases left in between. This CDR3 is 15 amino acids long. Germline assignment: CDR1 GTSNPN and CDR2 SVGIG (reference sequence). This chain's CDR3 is CAWSGSWRGEETQYF. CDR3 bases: TGTGCCTGGAGTGGATCTTGGAGAGGAGAAGAGACCCAGTACTTC. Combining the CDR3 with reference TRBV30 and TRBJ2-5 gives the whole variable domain SQTIHQWPATLVQPVGSPLSLECTVEGTSNPNLYWYRQAAGRGLQLLFYSVGIGQISSEVPQNLSASRPQDRQFILSSKKLLLSDSGFYLCAWSGSWRGEETQYFGPGTRLLVL.

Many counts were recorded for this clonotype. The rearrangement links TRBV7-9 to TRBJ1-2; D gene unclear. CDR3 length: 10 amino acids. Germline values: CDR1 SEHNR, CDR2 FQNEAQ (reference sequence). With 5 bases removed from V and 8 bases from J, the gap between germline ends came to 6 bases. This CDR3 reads CASSRFGYTF. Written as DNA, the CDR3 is TGTGCCAGCAGCCGTTTCGGCTACACCTTC.

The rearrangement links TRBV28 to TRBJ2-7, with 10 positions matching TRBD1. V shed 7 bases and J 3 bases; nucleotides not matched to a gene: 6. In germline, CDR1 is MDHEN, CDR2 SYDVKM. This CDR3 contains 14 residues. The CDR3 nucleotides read TGTGCCAGCACATGGACAGGGGGGTTCTACGAGCAGTACTTC. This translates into CASTWTGGFYEQYF. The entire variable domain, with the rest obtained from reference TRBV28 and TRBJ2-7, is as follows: DVKVTQSSRYLVKRTGEKVFLECVQDMDHENMFWYRQDPGLGLRLIYFSYDVKMKEKGDIPEGYSVSREKKERFSLILESASTNQTSMYLCASTWTGGFYEQYFGPGTRLTVT.

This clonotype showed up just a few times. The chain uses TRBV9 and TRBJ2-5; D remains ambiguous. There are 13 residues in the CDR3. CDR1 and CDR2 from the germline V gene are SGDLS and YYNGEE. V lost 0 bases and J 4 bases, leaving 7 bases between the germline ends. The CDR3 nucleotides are TGTGCCAGCAGCGTAGATAGAACAGAGACCCAGTACTTC. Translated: CASSVDRTETQYF.

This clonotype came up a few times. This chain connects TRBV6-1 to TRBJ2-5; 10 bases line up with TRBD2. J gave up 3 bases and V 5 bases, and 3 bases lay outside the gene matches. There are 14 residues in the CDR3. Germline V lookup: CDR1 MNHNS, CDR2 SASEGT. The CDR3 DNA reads TGTGCCAGCAGTCATGGGACTAGCGAAGAGACCCAGTACTTC. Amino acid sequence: CASSHGTSEETQYF.

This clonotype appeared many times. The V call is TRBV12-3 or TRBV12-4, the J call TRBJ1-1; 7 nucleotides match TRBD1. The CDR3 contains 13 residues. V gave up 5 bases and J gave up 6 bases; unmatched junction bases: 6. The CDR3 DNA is TGTGCCAGCAGTCCCGGAAGGGGGCCTGAAGCTTTCTTT. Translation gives CASSPGRGPEAFF.

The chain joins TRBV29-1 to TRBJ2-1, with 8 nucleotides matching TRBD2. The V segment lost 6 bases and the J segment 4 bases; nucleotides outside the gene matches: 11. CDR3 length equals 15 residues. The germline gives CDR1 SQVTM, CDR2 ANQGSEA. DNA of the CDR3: TGCAGCGTCGAGCCGAGGAGCGGGGGTTACAATGAGCAGTTCTTC. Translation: CSVEPRSGGYNEQFF.

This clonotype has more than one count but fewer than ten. CDR3 amino acids: CSSGGVRDTQYF. In DNA form, the CDR3 reads TGCAGCTCAGGTGGGGTGAGAGATACGCAGTATTTT. The chain carries TRBV29-1 and TRBJ2-3; D is unresolved. Trimming stripped 8 bases from V and 5 bases from J, with 14 bases between. Germline values: CDR1 SQVTM, CDR2 ANQGSEA. The CDR3 extends over 12 amino acids.

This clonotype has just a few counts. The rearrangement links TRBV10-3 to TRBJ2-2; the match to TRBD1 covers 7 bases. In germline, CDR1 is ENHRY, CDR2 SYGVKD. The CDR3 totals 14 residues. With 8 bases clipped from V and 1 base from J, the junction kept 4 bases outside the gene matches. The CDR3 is CAIEGQVNTGELFF. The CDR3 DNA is TGTGCCATCGAAGGACAGGTGAACACCGGGGAGCTGTTTTTT.

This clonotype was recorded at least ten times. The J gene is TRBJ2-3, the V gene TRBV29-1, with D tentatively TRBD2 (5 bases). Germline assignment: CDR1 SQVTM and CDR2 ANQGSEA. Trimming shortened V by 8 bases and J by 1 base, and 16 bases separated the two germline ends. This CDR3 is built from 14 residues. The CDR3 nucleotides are TGCAGCTCCCTGCCCGGGGAAGGCACAGATACGCAGTATTTT. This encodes CSSLPGEGTDTQYF.

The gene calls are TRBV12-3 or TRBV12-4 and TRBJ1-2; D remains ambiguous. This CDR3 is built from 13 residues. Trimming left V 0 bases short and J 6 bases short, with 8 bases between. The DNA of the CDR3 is TGTGCCAGCAGTTTAGCGGGGAGTGATGGCTACACCTTC. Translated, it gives CASSLAGSDGYTF.

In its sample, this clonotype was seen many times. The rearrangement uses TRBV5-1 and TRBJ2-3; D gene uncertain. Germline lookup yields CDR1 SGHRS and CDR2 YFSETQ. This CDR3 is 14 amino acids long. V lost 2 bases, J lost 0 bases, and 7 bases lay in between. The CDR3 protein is CASSFGPSTDTQYF. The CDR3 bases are TGCGCCAGCAGCTTTGGACCTAGCACAGATACGCAGTATTTT.

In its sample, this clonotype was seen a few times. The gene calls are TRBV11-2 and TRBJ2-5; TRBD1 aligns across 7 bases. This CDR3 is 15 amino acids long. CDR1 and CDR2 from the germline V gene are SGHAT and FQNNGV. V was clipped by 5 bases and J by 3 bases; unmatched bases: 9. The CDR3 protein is CASSRRDSIKETQYF. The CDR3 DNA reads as TGTGCCAGCAGCCGTCGGGACAGTATCAAAGAGACCCAGTACTTC.

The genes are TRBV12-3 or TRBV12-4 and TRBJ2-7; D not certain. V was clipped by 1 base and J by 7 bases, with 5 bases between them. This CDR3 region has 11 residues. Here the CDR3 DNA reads TGTGCCAGCAGTTTAGAGAGTGAGCAGTACTTC. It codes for CASSLESEQYF.

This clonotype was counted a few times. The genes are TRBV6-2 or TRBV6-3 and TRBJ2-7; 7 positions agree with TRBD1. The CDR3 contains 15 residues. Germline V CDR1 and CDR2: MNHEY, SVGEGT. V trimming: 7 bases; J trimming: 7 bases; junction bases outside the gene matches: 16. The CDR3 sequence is CASTTDRRLVREQYF. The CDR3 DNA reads TGTGCCAGCACCACGGACAGGCGGCTGGTGAGGGAGCAGTACTTC.

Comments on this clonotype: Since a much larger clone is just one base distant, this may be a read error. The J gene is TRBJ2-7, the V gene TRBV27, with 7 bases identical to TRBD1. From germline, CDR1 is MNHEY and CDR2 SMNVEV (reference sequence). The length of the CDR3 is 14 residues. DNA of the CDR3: TGTGCCGGCAGTGGAAGACAGGGCCCCTACGAGCAGTACTTC. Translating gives CAGSGRQGPYEQYF.

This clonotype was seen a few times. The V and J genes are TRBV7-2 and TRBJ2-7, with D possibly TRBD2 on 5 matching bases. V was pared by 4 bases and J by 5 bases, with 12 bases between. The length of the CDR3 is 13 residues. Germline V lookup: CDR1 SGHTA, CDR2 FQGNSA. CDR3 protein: CASSSQRAHEQYF. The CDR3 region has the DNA TGTGCCAGCAGCTCTCAGAGGGCCCACGAGCAGTACTTC.

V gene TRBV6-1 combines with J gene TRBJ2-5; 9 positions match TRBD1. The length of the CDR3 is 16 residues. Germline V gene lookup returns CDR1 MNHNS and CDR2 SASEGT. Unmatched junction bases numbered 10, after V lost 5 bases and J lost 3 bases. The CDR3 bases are TGTGCCAGCAGTCTTGGTGGGACAGGGCTTGAAGAGACCCAGTACTTC. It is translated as CASSLGGTGLEETQYF.

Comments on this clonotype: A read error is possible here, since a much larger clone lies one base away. In nucleotides, the CDR3 is TGTGCCAGCAGCTCCTACATGGGGGAGCAGTTCTTC. Its protein product is CASSSYMGEQFF. The rearrangement links TRBV7-2 to TRBJ2-1; D is undetermined. Trimming cost V 4 bases and J 10 bases, with 11 bases left between them. This CDR3 comprises 12 residues. Germline CDR1 reads SGHTA; CDR2 reads FQGNSA.

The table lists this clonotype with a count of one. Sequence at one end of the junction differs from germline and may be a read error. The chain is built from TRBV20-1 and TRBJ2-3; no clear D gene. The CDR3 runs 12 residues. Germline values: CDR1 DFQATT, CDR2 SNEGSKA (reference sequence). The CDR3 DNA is TGCAGTGCTACTATGGCCACAGATACGCTGTATTTT. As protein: CSATMATDTLYF.